The clone carrying this T cell receptor (beta chain) occurred many times. Amplified regions were TCR beta CDR3 sequences from RNA transcripts. The study used the HTBI primer set for a first-round RT-PCR of the TCR CDR3. TCRdb independently ran MiXCR on the multiplex PCR reads; one entry per CDR3 protein. The table includes roughly 300,000 distinct CDR3 sequences, over 11% detected once. J was trimmed by 6 bases and V by 0 bases; bases with no gene match: 7. Germline V gives CDR1 MNHNS, CDR2 SASEGT. This CDR3 comprises 16 residues. These data come from a study of T cells in Graves' hyperthyroidism and ophthalmopathy.

Material: blood. The source is a woman younger than 45 with Graves' hyperthyroidism. This chain joins TRBV6-1 and TRBJ2-1; TRBD2 agrees at 8 bases. The CDR3 region is CASSEAGTRLANEQFF. DNA for the CDR3: TGTGCCAGCAGTGAAGCCGGGACTAGATTGGCCAATGAGCAGTTCTTC.